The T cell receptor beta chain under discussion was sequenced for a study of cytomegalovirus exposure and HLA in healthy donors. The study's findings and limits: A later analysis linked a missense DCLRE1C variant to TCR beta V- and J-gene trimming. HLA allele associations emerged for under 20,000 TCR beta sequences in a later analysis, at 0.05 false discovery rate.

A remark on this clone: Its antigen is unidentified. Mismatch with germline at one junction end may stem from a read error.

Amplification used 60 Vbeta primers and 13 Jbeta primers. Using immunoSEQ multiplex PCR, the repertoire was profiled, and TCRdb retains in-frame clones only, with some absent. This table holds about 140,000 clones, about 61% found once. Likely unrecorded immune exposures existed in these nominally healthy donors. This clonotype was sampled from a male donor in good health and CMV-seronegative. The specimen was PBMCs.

This chain's CDR3 is CSSSAASGGSYNEQFF. Written as DNA, the CDR3 is TGTTCCAGCAGCGCTGCTAGCGGGGGCTCCTACAATGAGCAGTTCTTC. V gene TRBV7-9 combines with J gene TRBJ2-1, with 10 bases that match TRBD2. This CDR3 spans 16 amino acids. Looked up from germline, CDR1 is SEHNR and CDR2 is FQNEAQ (reference sequence). Drawing the rest from reference TRBV7-9 and TRBJ2-1, the complete variable domain is DTGVSQNPRHKITKRGQNVTFRCDPISEHNRLYWYRQTLGQGPEFLTYFQNEAQLEKSRLLSDRFSAERPKGSFSTLEIQRTEQGDSAMYLCSSSAASGGSYNEQFFGPGTRLTVL.